A single sample gave rise to the 2 T cell receptor beta chains below, sequenced in a study of blood T cell repertoires in COVID-19. Using immunoSEQ multiplex PCR, the repertoire was profiled, and TCRdb retains in-frame clones only, with some absent. This sample carries fewer than 350,000 clones, more than 75% of them seen once, and the ten largest clones take 2% to 2.5%. The sequenced sample was PBMCs or T cells enriched from blood (not recorded which). These receptors were collected from a woman in her sixties or seventies in a cohort exposed to, infected with or recovered from COVID-19 (not recorded which).

V is TRBV5-1 and J is TRBJ2-3; 8 positions agree with TRBD1. V trimming: 6 bases; J trimming: 3 bases; junction bases outside the gene matches: 6. This CDR3 has 14 residues. Germline-derived CDR1 and CDR2 are SGHRS and YFSETQ. The CDR3 sequence: CASKNRGTTDTQYF. The CDR3 DNA reads as TGCGCCAGCAAGAACAGGGGGACTACAGATACGCAGTATTTT. Based on the CDR3 plus reference TRBV5-1 and TRBJ2-3, the full variable domain is KAGVTQTPRYLIKTRGQQVTLSCSPISGHRSVSWYQQTPGQGLQFLFEYFSETQRNKGNFPGRFSGRQFSNSRSEMNVSTLELGDSALYLCASKNRGTTDTQYFGPGTRLTVL.

This clone was recorded once. V is TRBV2 and J is TRBJ2-7; D is unclear. The germline V and J ends were trimmed by 2 bases and 4 bases, with 9 bases remaining between them. This CDR3 has 13 amino acids. Germline V gives CDR1 SNHLY, CDR2 FYNNEI. In DNA form, the CDR3 reads TGTGCCAGCAGTGAAAGCCCCACTTACGAGCAGTACTTC. Translating gives CASSESPTYEQYF.